The clone carrying this T cell receptor beta chain was detected only a few times. The CDR3 loop spans 13 amino acids. V was pared by 6 bases and J by 3 bases, with 11 bases between. Germline V CDR1 and CDR2: LGHNT, FRNRAP. The repertoire was sequenced with immunoSEQ multiplex PCR; TCRdb's copy has only in-frame clones and lacks some. The sample shows 75,000 to 100,000 clones, approximately 94% of them seen only once. The sample belongs to a study of technical replicates of blood from a handful of donors. Sequencing was carried out using T cells isolated from PBMCs. The clonotype comes from a human donor in good health. The V gene is TRBV12-5, the J gene TRBJ1-1; the D is unclear. As DNA, the CDR3 is TGTGCTAGTGGCCGTACTAAGGACACTGAAGCTTTCTTT. Amino acids: CASGRTKDTEAFF.